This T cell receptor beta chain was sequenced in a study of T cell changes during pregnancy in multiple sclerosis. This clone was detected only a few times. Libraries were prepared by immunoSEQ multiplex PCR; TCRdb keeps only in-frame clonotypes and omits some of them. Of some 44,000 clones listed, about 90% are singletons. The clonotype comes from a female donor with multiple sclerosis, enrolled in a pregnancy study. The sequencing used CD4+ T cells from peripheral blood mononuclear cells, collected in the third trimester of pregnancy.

The CDR3 sequence is CASSLGQGVSETQYF. For the CDR3, the DNA is TGTGCCAGCAGCTTAGGACAGGGGGTCTCAGAGACCCAGTACTTC. The rearrangement joins TRBV7-2 to TRBJ2-5, with 9 bases aligning to TRBD1. CDR1 is SGHTA, CDR2 FQGNSA, per germline. The V segment lost 1 base and the J segment 4 bases; nucleotides outside the gene matches: 4. The length of the CDR3 is 15 residues. The full variable domain, in which reference TRBV7-2 and TRBJ2-5 provide the parts outside the CDR3, is GAGVSQSPSNKVTEKGKDVELRCDPISGHTALYWYRQSLGQGLEFLIYFQGNSAPDKSGLPSDRFSAERTGGSVSTLTIQRTQQEDSAVYLCASSLGQGVSETQYFGPGTRLLVL.